The 30 T cell receptor beta chains below were found in one sample sequenced in a study of T-cell memory formation after mild COVID-19. One entry per CDR3 protein results from TCRdb running MiXCR on the 5' RACE reads. The data hold under 250,000 distinct CDR3 sequences, with over 15% observed a single time. Material for sequencing was PBMCs or a T cell subset sorted from them (not recorded which). These receptors came from an adult woman who had mild COVID-19 (a few samples of this study predate the infection). Cell type and time point are not known.

V usage is TRBV30 and J usage is TRBJ1-1; D is uncertain. Trimming pared 0 bases from V and 4 bases from J, leaving 15 bases between. The CDR3 contains 15 residues. CDR1 is GTSNPN and CDR2 is SVGIG in the germline V gene (reference sequence). In DNA, the CDR3 is TGTGCCTGGAGTGTCACTCGAAAGGGTGGCACTGAAGCTTTCTTT. The encoded protein is CAWSVTRKGGTEAFF. The whole variable domain, remainder taken from reference TRBV30 and TRBJ1-1, is SQTIHQWPATLVQPVGSPLSLECTVEGTSNPNLYWYRQAAGRGLQLLFYSVGIGQISSEVPQNLSASRPQDRQFILSSKKLLLSDSGFYLCAWSVTRKGGTEAFFGQGTRLTVV.

The table lists this clonotype with many counts. This chain joins TRBV5-1 and TRBJ1-5, with 7 positions matching TRBD1. The CDR3 loop spans 14 amino acids. The V gene's germline CDR1 is SGHRS and CDR2 YFSETQ. The junction had 4 bases not matched to a gene; V was cut back by 3 bases and J by 4 bases. CDR3 coding DNA: TGCGCCAGCAGCTGGGACAGACAGAATCAGCCCCAGCATTTT. This translates into CASSWDRQNQPQHF.

The chain joins TRBV5-1 to TRBJ2-5, with D possibly being TRBD1 (6 bases). The CDR3 is 17 amino acids. Germline V lookup: CDR1 SGHRS, CDR2 YFSETQ. V was shortened by 0 bases and J by 1 base, with 16 bases between the two germline ends. This CDR3 reads CASSLEGLAGVQETQYF. Here the CDR3 DNA reads TGCGCCAGCAGCTTGGAAGGGCTAGCAGGGGTCCAAGAGACCCAGTACTTC.

This clonotype came up a few times. The chain couples TRBV2 to TRBJ2-2; 8 nucleotides align to TRBD1. V lost 8 bases to trimming and J lost 5 bases; unmatched junction nucleotides: 7. Germline V gene data show CDR1 as SNHLY and CDR2 as FYNNEI. The length of the CDR3 is 14 residues. The CDR3 nucleotides read TGTGCCAGCCAGAGGACAGGGCAAACCGGGGAGCTGTTTTTT. Its protein is CASQRTGQTGELFF.

The chain carries TRBV5-5 and TRBJ1-2; the D gene is possibly TRBD1 (6 bases). CDR3 length: 14 residues. From germline, CDR1 is SGHKS and CDR2 YYEKEE (reference sequence). Trimming shortened V by 1 base and J by 6 bases, and 13 bases separated the two germline ends. The CDR3 region has the DNA TGTGCCAGCAGCTTGAAGGGGGTTCTCGATGGCTACACCTTC. This encodes CASSLKGVLDGYTF.

This clonotype was found a few times. CDR3 protein: CASKGPPGQPQHF. The DNA for the CDR3 is TGTGCCAGCAAGGGCCCACCCGGCCAGCCCCAGCATTTT. The J gene is TRBJ1-5, the V gene TRBV2; no firm D call. Trimming left V 7 bases short and J 7 bases short, with 14 bases between. CDR3 length: 13 residues. Germline V gene lookup returns CDR1 SNHLY and CDR2 FYNNEI.

This clonotype occurred many times. The chain combines TRBV5-1 with TRBJ2-1; 11 nucleotides line up with TRBD2. The CDR3 runs to 16 residues. CDR1 and CDR2 (germline): SGHRS, YFSETQ. J lost 4 bases, V lost 0 bases, and 3 bases had no gene match. Here the CDR3 DNA reads TGCGCCAGCAGCTTGGAACCTAGCGGGAGGTACAATGAGCAGTTCTTC. Translated, it gives CASSLEPSGRYNEQFF.

The genes are TRBV18 and TRBJ2-3; 9 nucleotides align to TRBD2. This CDR3 contains 18 residues. The V segment lost 1 base and the J segment 4 bases; nucleotides outside the gene matches: 12. The germline V gene encodes CDR1 KGHSH and CDR2 LQKENI. This CDR3 is CASSPRTVRAGGPDTQYF. The CDR3 bases are TGTGCCAGCTCACCACGGACCGTTCGAGCGGGAGGCCCAGATACGCAGTATTTT. The full variable domain, with the rest looked up from reference TRBV18 and TRBJ2-3, is NAGVMQNPRHLVRRRGQEARLRCSPMKGHSHVYWYRQLPEEGLKFMVYLQKENIIDESGMPKERFSAEFPKEGPSILRIQQVVRGDSAAYFCASSPRTVRAGGPDTQYFGPGTRLTVL.

In this sample, this clonotype turned up a few times. J is TRBJ2-7 and V is TRBV5-1, with 11 nucleotides matching TRBD2. CDR3 size: 16 residues. V lost 4 bases to trimming and J lost 4 bases; unmatched junction nucleotides: 10. Germline values: CDR1 SGHRS, CDR2 YFSETQ. The CDR3 loop is CASSPHRLAGGYEQYF. CDR3 nucleotide sequence: TGCGCCAGCAGCCCCCACCGATTAGCGGGAGGGTACGAGCAGTACTTC.

This clonotype has more than one count but fewer than ten. The CDR3 here is CASSQPGQGIHEQYF. The CDR3 nucleotides are TGTGCCAGCAGTCAACCGGGACAGGGGATCCACGAGCAGTACTTC. This chain uses TRBV6-6 with TRBJ2-7, with 10 bases lining up with TRBD1. Germline V gene data show CDR1 as MNHNY and CDR2 as SVGAGI (reference sequence). With V trimmed by 5 bases and J by 5 bases, 9 bases remained unmatched. CDR3 length equals 15 residues.

The J gene is TRBJ2-2, the V gene TRBV7-8; possibly TRBD2 for D (5 bases). Germline CDR1 is SGHVS and CDR2 is FQNEAQ. The CDR3 is 15 amino acids. V lost 6 bases, J lost 5 bases, and 16 bases lay in between. The CDR3 sequence: CASRWAGLGTGELFF. The CDR3 DNA follows: TGTGCCAGCAGGTGGGCGGGCCTGGGGACCGGGGAGCTGTTTTTT.

The V call is TRBV4-3, the J call TRBJ2-3; possible D gene TRBD2, 7 bases. V was pared by 4 bases and J by 3 bases, with 14 bases between. The germline V gene has CDR1 LGHNA and CDR2 YSLEER. CDR3 length equals 15 residues. For the CDR3, the DNA is TGCGCCAGCAGCCGGGGGCGGGGGAGGACAGATACGCAGTATTTT. Translation: CASSRGRGRTDTQYF.

This clonotype has just a few counts. The chain carries TRBV14 and TRBJ1-4; 10 nucleotides line up with TRBD1. CDR1 is SGHDN and CDR2 is FVKESK in the germline V gene. The CDR3 runs to 15 residues. J gave up 7 bases and V 2 bases, and 4 bases lay outside the gene matches. In DNA form, the CDR3 reads TGTGCCAGCAGCCAAATGGACAGGGGGTCTGAAAAACTGTTTTTT. It is translated as CASSQMDRGSEKLFF.

The chain combines TRBV5-1 with TRBJ2-7, with D perhaps given as TRBD1 or TRBD2 (5 bases each). The V and J ends lost 3 bases and 4 bases respectively, with 14 bases between them. The germline V gene has CDR1 SGHRS and CDR2 YFSETQ. The CDR3 loop spans 14 amino acids. CDR3 in DNA: TGCGCCAGCAGCTCAACCGGGACGAAATACGAGCAGTACTTC. Amino acids: CASSSTGTKYEQYF.

CDR3 in amino acids: CASSERLTGTSDEQYF. As DNA, the CDR3 is TGTGCCAGCAGTGAACGACTGACCGGGACTAGCGACGAGCAGTACTTC. The gene calls are TRBV25-1 and TRBJ2-7; 10 bases align to TRBD2. Germline V gives CDR1 MGHDK, CDR2 SYGVNS. This CDR3 contains 16 residues. V lost 2 bases, J lost 5 bases, and 9 bases stayed unmatched.

The chain joins TRBV5-1 to TRBJ2-2, with D maybe TRBD1 (5 bases). This CDR3 is 13 amino acids long. Per the germline V gene, CDR1 is SGHRS and CDR2 is YFSETQ. V lost 1 base and J lost 7, with 8 bases in between. CDR3 region: CASSLRGFGELFF. CDR3 sequence (DNA): TGCGCCAGCAGCTTGAGGGGTTTCGGGGAGCTGTTTTTT.

The chain carries TRBV9 and TRBJ1-1; D call uncertain. Per germline, CDR1 SGDLS and CDR2 YYNGEE. Between the trimmed V and J ends, which lost 3 bases and 0 bases, there was a span of 9 bases. The CDR3 runs 14 residues. CDR3 residues: CASSDDGVNTEAFF. The CDR3 coding sequence is TGTGCCAGCAGCGACGACGGGGTGAACACTGAAGCTTTCTTT.

A few counts support this clonotype. V is TRBV7-4 and J is TRBJ2-7; 11 positions match TRBD2. CDR1 SGHVT and CDR2 SQSDAQ come from the germline V gene. After removal of 4 bases from V and 0 bases from J, the junction contained 8 bases not matched to a gene. This CDR3 spans 17 amino acids. CDR3 DNA: TGTGCCAGCAGCTCCATACCCGGGACTAGCGGCTCCTACGAGCAGTACTTC. Translation: CASSSIPGTSGSYEQYF.

The chain combines TRBV20-1 with TRBJ1-2; D unresolved. Germline assignment: CDR1 DFQATT and CDR2 SNEGSKA (reference sequence). The CDR3 runs 13 residues. The V end lost 3 bases, the J end lost 2 bases, and 10 bases lay between the germline ends. As DNA, the CDR3 is TGCAGTGCTAGCTACCCCCTGAACTATGGCTACACCTTC. It encodes CSASYPLNYGYTF.

The chain links TRBV24-1 to TRBJ2-3; TRBD2 aligns across 8 bases. Germline V CDR1 and CDR2: KGHDR, SFDVKD. The CDR3 totals 17 residues. The V gene end was trimmed by 1 base and the J gene end by 1 base; junction bases not matched to a gene: 6. The CDR3 here is CATSDLRTSGRTDTQYF. Here the CDR3 DNA reads TGTGCCACCAGTGATTTACGAACTAGCGGCCGCACAGATACGCAGTATTTT.

This clonotype was seen more than once but under ten times. The rearrangement uses TRBV10-3 and TRBJ1-2; D unresolved. This CDR3 has 13 amino acids. Germline V gene data show CDR1 as ENHRY and CDR2 as SYGVKD. Trimming took 10 bases from V and 8 from J, leaving 20 bases between them. CDR3 in amino acids: CATREADWRGYTF. CDR3 sequence (DNA): TGTGCCACCAGAGAAGCGGATTGGAGGGGCTACACCTTC.

This sequence joins TRBV7-7 and TRBJ2-1; D not certain. The V end was cut by 5 bases, the J end by 5 bases, with 13 bases between. Germline V lookup: CDR1 SSHAT, CDR2 FNYEAQ (reference sequence). This CDR3 contains 14 residues. Written as DNA, the CDR3 is TGTGCCAGCAGCCCGTATGGAAGAAACAATGAGCAGTTCTTC. Translated: CASSPYGRNNEQFF.

The rearrangement links TRBV5-1 to TRBJ2-3, with 7 bases matching TRBD1. With V trimmed by 2 bases and J by 2 bases, 5 bases remained unmatched. Germline-derived CDR1 and CDR2 are SGHRS and YFSETQ. This CDR3 has 15 amino acids. Written as DNA, the CDR3 is TGCGCCAGCAGCTTTAGGGACAGCCTCACAGATACGCAGTATTTT. This translates into CASSFRDSLTDTQYF.

V gene TRBV5-1 combines with J gene TRBJ1-1, with D perhaps matching TRBD1 (5 bases). Trimming cost V 4 bases and J 1 base, with 11 bases left between them. Germline lookup yields CDR1 SGHRS and CDR2 YFSETQ. This CDR3 is 14 amino acids long. The CDR3: CASSAGTENTEAFF. CDR3 DNA sequence: TGCGCCAGCAGCGCGGGGACGGAGAACACTGAAGCTTTCTTT.

The chain uses TRBV5-1 and TRBJ2-5, with a weak D call TRBD1 (6 bases). Germline V gene sequence: CDR1 SGHRS, CDR2 YFSETQ. V was shortened by 8 bases and J by 2 bases, with 19 bases between the two germline ends. CDR3 length equals 15 residues. Here the CDR3 DNA reads TGCGCCAGTCAAGCCTTACAGGGCCAACAAGAGACCCAGTACTTC. It codes for CASQALQGQQETQYF.

V usage is TRBV13 and J usage is TRBJ2-3, with 12 nucleotides matching TRBD2. CDR1 PRHDT and CDR2 FYEKMQ come from the germline V gene (reference sequence). This CDR3 is 17 amino acids long. The V and J ends lost 1 base and 1 base, in that order; junction bases with no gene match: 3. The CDR3 DNA reads as TGTGCCAGCAGCTTAGTTGGACTAGCGGGGCGCACAGATACGCAGTATTTT. Translation: CASSLVGLAGRTDTQYF. Complete variable domain (other parts from reference TRBV13 and TRBJ2-3): AAGVIQSPRHLIKEKRETATLKCYPIPRHDTVYWYQQGPGQDPQFLISFYEKMQSDKGSIPDRFSAQQFSDYHSELNMSSLELGDSALYFCASSLVGLAGRTDTQYFGPGTRLTVL.

The rearrangement joins TRBV12-3 or TRBV12-4 to TRBJ1-2; D not certain. V shed 8 bases and J shed 3 bases, with 16 bases lying between them. The CDR3 runs to 14 residues. In nucleotides, the CDR3 is TGTGCCAGCCGCCCTTTGAGTAGCGACTATGGCTACACCTTC. Its protein is CASRPLSSDYGYTF.

The chain joins TRBV20-1 to TRBJ2-7; 8 nucleotides align to TRBD1. This CDR3 has 13 residues. V dropped 4 bases and J dropped 3; count of bases not matched to a gene: 5. Germline CDR1 and CDR2: DFQATT and SNEGSKA (reference sequence). CDR3 protein: CSAKQGANYEQYF. CDR3 bases: TGCAGTGCTAAGCAGGGGGCGAACTACGAGCAGTACTTC.

The J gene is TRBJ2-7, the V gene TRBV6-1; tentatively, D is TRBD1 (6 bases). V lost 5 bases and J 0 bases, leaving 11 bases between the germline ends. Germline V gene sequence: CDR1 MNHNS, CDR2 SASEGT. The CDR3 is 14 residues long. CDR3 DNA sequence: TGTGCCAGCAGTCTTAAAGGGGGCTCCTACGAGCAGTACTTC. Protein sequence: CASSLKGGSYEQYF.

This clonotype was seen a few times. The V call is TRBV7-8, the J call TRBJ1-1; the D gene is possibly TRBD1 (5 bases). Trimming took 6 bases from V and 0 from J, leaving 17 bases between them. Germline loops: CDR1 SGHVS, CDR2 FQNEAQ. This CDR3 contains 16 residues. CDR3 sequence (DNA): TGTGCCAGCAGTTCTCAACAAGGGGCGATGAACACTGAAGCTTTCTTT. It codes for CASSSQQGAMNTEAFF. The full variable domain, with the rest looked up from reference TRBV7-8 and TRBJ1-1, is GAGVSQSPRYKVAKRGQDVALRCDPISGHVSLFWYQQALGQGPEFLTYFQNEAQLDKSGLPSDRFFAERPEGSVSTLKIQRTQQEDSAVYLCASSSQQGAMNTEAFFGQGTRLTVV.